The table lists the clone carrying this T cell receptor beta chain with a count of one. Source study methods: Reference gene primer amplification in the assay estimated nucleated cell counts. Using immunoSEQ multiplex PCR, the repertoire was profiled, and TCRdb retains in-frame clones only, with some absent. V and J calls and clone size are given by that table; D and trimming were obtained from the DNA. The sample contains fewer than 300,000 clones, 80% to 90% of which appear only once. This sample is part of a study of blood T cell repertoires in COVID-19. The TCR comes from a man aged 30-40 years with acute or convalescent COVID-19. What was sequenced was peripheral blood.

As DNA, the CDR3 is TGTGCCTGGGGTCAGGGTAATCAGCCCCAGCATTTT. Residues: CAWGQGNQPQHF. The J gene is TRBJ1-5, the V gene TRBV30; D possibly corresponds to TRBD1 (5 bases). Germline loops: CDR1 GTSNPN, CDR2 SVGIG (reference sequence). Trimming stripped 5 bases from V and 4 bases from J, with 9 bases between. The CDR3 is 12 amino acids.